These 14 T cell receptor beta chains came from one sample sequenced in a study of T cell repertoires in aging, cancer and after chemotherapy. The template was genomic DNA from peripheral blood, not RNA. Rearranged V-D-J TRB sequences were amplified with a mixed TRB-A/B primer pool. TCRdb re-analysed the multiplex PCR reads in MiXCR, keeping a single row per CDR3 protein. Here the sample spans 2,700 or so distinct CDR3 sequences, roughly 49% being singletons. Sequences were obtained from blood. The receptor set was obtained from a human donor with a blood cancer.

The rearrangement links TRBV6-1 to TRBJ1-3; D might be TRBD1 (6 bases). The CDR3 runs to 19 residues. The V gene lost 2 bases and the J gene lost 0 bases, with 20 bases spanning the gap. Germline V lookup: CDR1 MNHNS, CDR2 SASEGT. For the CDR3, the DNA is TGTGCCAGCAGTGAACCCTTTCTACAGGGTCTTGGCTCTGGAAACACCATATATTTT. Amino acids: CASSEPFLQGLGSGNTIYF.

The CDR3 DNA reads as TGTGCCAGCAGGTGGTGGGGCGAGCAGTACTTC. It codes for CASRWWGEQYF. The rearrangement uses TRBV12-3 or TRBV12-4 and TRBJ2-7; no definite D call. CDR3 length: 11 amino acids. The V and J ends lost 6 bases and 6 bases respectively, with 9 bases between them.

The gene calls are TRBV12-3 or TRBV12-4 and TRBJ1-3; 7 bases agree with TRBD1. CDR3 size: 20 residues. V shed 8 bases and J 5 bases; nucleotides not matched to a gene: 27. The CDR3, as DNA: TGTGCCAGCGTATCCCTGCGTGGGGCTGATGACAGGGAACCCAGAAACACCATATATTTT. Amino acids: CASVSLRGADDREPRNTIYF.

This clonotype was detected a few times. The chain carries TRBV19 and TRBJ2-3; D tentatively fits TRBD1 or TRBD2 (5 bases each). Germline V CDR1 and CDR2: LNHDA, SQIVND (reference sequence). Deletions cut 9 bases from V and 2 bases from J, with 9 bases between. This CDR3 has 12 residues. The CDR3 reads CASVGDTDTQYF. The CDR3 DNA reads TGTGCCAGCGTGGGGGACACAGATACGCAGTATTTT.

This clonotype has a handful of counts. This CDR3 is CSVGGIYGYTF. The CDR3 DNA follows: TGCAGCGTTGGGGGGATCTATGGCTACACCTTC. This chain uses TRBV29-1 with TRBJ1-2, with D possibly TRBD1 on 5 matching bases. The germline CDR1 and CDR2 sequences are SQVTM and ANQGSEA. This CDR3 region has 11 residues. V was shortened by 4 bases and J by 4 bases, with 7 bases between the two germline ends.

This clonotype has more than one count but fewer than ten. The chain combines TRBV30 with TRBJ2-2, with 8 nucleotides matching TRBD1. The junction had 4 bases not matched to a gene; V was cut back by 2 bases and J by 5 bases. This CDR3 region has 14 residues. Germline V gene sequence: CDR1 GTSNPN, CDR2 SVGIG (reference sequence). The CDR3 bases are TGTGCCTGGAGTTGGACAGGGAAGACCGGGGAGCTGTTTTTT. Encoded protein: CAWSWTGKTGELFF.

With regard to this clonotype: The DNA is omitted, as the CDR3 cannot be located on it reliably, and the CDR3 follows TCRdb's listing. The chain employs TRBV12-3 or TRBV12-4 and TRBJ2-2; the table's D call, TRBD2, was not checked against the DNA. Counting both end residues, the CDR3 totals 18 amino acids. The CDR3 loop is CASSSGGGLKRTPGSCFF.

CDR3: CASSSYRVTNEKLFF. CDR3 DNA: TGTGCCAGCAGCTCCTACAGGGTCACTAATGAAAAACTGTTTTTT. This sequence joins TRBV27 and TRBJ1-4, with a possible D match to TRBD1 (6 bases). The V end lost 6 bases, the J end lost 2 bases, and 13 bases lay between the germline ends. CDR3 length: 15 residues. Germline V gene lookup returns CDR1 MNHEY and CDR2 SMNVEV (reference sequence).

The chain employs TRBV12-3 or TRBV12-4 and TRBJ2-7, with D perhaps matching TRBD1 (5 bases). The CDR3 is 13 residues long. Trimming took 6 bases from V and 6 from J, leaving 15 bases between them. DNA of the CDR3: TGTGCCAGCAGACTCGACAGCGATCTCGAGCAGTACTTC. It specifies CASRLDSDLEQYF.

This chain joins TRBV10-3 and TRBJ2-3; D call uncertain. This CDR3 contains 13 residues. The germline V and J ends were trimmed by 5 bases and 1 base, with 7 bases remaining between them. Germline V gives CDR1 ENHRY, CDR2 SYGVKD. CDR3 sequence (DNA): TGTGCCATCAGTAAGGGCGGCACAGATACGCAGTATTTT. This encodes CAISKGGTDTQYF.

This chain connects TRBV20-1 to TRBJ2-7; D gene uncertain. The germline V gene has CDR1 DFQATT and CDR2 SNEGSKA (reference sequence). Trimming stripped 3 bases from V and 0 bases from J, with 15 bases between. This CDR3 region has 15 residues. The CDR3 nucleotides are TGCAGTGCTAGCCCCTTGGGCCAGCCCTCCTACGAGCAGTACTTC. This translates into CSASPLGQPSYEQYF.

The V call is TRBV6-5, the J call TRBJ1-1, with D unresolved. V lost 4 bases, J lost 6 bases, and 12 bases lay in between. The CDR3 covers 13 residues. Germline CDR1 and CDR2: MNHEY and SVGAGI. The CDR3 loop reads CASSSYRWSEAFF. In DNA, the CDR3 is TGTGCCAGCAGTTCCTATAGGTGGTCTGAAGCTTTCTTT.

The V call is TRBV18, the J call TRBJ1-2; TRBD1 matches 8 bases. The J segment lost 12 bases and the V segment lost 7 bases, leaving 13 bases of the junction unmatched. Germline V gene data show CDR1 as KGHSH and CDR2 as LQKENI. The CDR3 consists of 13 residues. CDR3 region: CASYPTGARSDTF. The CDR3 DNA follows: TGTGCCAGCTACCCGACAGGGGCCAGGAGTGACACCTTC.

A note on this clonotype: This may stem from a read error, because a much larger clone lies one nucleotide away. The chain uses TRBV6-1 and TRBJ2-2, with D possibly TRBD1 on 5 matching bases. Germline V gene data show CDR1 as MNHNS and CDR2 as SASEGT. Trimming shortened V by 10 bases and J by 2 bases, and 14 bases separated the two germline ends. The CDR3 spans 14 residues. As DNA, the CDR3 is TGTGCCATCAACAGACAGAGAAACACCGGGGAGCTGTTTTTT. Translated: CAINRQRNTGELFF.